Presented here are 8 T cell receptor beta chains from one specimen sequenced in a study of identical twins. TCRdb reanalysed the 5' RACE reads using MiXCR and keeps one entry per CDR3 protein. The sample includes some 96,000 distinct CDR3 sequences, 5.9% of them seen just once. Sequenced material: memory T cells sorted from blood. The receptors were gathered from a woman between 45 and 60 years old in good health.

This clonotype appeared many times. The chain employs TRBV7-9 and TRBJ1-5, with TRBD1 matching over 7 bases. The J segment lost 0 bases and the V segment lost 1 base, leaving 15 bases of the junction unmatched. The CDR3 spans 20 residues. Looked up from germline, CDR1 is SEHNR and CDR2 is FQNEAQ (reference sequence). In DNA, the CDR3 is TGTGCCAGCAGCTTAGGCCCGGGAGGCAGGGGGACCTATAGCAATCAGCCCCAGCATTTT. It specifies CASSLGPGGRGTYSNQPQHF. The full variable domain, completed using reference TRBV7-9 and TRBJ1-5, is DTGVSQNPRHKITKRGQNVTFRCDPISEHNRLYWYRQTLGQGPEFLTYFQNEAQLEKSRLLSDRFSAERPKGSFSTLEIQRTEQGDSAMYLCASSLGPGGRGTYSNQPQHFGDGTRLSIL.

Many counts were recorded for this clonotype. The chain couples TRBV6-6 to TRBJ2-4, with TRBD1 matching over 8 bases. This CDR3 has 14 amino acids. The germline V gene has CDR1 MNHNY and CDR2 SVGAGI (reference sequence). V shed 2 bases, J shed 8 bases, and the junction held 5 bases outside the gene matches. CDR3 region: CASSYPDRGYIQYF. DNA for the CDR3: TGTGCCAGCAGTTACCCCGACAGGGGTTACATTCAGTACTTC.

This chain joins TRBV10-2 and TRBJ1-4; D ambiguous. The germline gives CDR1 WSHSY, CDR2 SAAADI. V was shortened by 7 bases and J by 6 bases, with 12 bases between the two germline ends. The CDR3 covers 13 residues. The CDR3 spells CASMEGLDEKLFF. DNA for the CDR3: TGCGCCAGCATGGAGGGCTTGGATGAAAAACTGTTTTTT.

The chain uses TRBV12-3 or TRBV12-4 and TRBJ1-3; D uncertain. Trimming removed 5 bases from V and 0 bases from J, with 5 bases in between. CDR3 length: 13 residues. DNA of the CDR3: TGTGCCAGCAGTCGGCCCTCTGGAAACACCATATATTTT. Protein: CASSRPSGNTIYF.

This clonotype was observed many times. The chain carries TRBV2 and TRBJ2-2, with 14 bases matching TRBD2. V was pared by 6 bases and J by 4 bases, with 7 bases of the junction left unmatched. The germline V gene encodes CDR1 SNHLY and CDR2 FYNNEI. The CDR3 extends over 17 amino acids. CDR3 residues: CASRGTSGSWVTGELFF. In DNA, the CDR3 is TGTGCCAGCAGGGGGACTAGCGGGAGTTGGGTCACCGGGGAGCTGTTTTTT.

This clonotype showed up many times. The rearrangement joins TRBV20-1 to TRBJ2-2; 7 positions match TRBD1. This CDR3 is 15 amino acids long. From germline, CDR1 is DFQATT and CDR2 SNEGSKA (reference sequence). Trimming took 0 bases from V and 4 from J; bases not matched to a gene: 5. CDR3 region: CSARDNRGITGELFF. CDR3 DNA sequence: TGCAGTGCTAGAGATAACAGGGGTATCACCGGGGAGCTGTTTTTT.

Notes on this clonotype: A clone one base away is much larger, so this may be a read error. V gene TRBV14 combines with J gene TRBJ2-1; D is undetermined. CDR1 SGHDN and CDR2 FVKESK come from the germline V gene. The CDR3 length is 14 residues. Trimming removed 1 base at V and 9 bases at J, with 13 bases between. The CDR3 loop reads CASSQGLVATEQFF. As DNA, the CDR3 is TGTGCCAGCAGCCAAGGGCTAGTAGCTACTGAGCAGTTCTTC.

This clonotype showed up many times. This chain joins TRBV5-4 and TRBJ2-5; unclear D gene. CDR1 is SGHNT, CDR2 YYREEE, per germline (reference sequence). V dropped 4 bases and J dropped 2 bases, with 12 bases sitting between them. The CDR3 is 14 residues long. CDR3 sequence reads: CASSTRTNQETQYF. CDR3 coding DNA: TGTGCCAGCAGCACCAGGACGAATCAAGAGACCCAGTACTTC.